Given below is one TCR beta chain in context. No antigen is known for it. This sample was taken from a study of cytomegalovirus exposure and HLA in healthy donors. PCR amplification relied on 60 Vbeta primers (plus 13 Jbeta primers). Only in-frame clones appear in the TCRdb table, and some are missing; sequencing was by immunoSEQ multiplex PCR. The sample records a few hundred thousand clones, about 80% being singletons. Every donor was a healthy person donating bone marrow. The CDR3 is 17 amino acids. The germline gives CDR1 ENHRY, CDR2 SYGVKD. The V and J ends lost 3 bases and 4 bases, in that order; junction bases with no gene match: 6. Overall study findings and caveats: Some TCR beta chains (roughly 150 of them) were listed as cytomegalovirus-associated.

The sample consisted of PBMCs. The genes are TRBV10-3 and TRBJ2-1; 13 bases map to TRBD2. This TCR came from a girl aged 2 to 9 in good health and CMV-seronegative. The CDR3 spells CAISDFPLAGGYNEQFF. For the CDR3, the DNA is TGTGCCATCAGTGACTTCCCACTAGCGGGGGGGTACAATGAGCAGTTCTTC.